Listed below are T cell receptor beta chains from one sample, sequenced in a study of vaccination and CD4 T cells after COVID-19. TCRdb redid the calling of the PCR reads with MiXCR, one entry per CDR3 protein. The data hold 7,100 or so distinct CDR3 sequences, with less than 80% observed a single time. Antigens of these TCRs are unknown. What was sequenced was CD4+ T cells from blood, cultured in vitro. These receptors were obtained from a human donor who had recovered from COVID-19. CDR3s include the opening cysteine and the closing phenylalanine or tryptophan. Each record gives: J gene, clone size, D gene, V gene, CDR3 DNA, CDR3 protein. A D gene is named only where the DNA matches it firmly. Where a row states a size, it is once, few, many or the class of an expanded clone; other rows omit it.

j_gene: TRBJ2-7; abundance: -; d_gene: -; v_gene: TRBV20-1; CDR3nt: TGCAGTGCTAGACAGGATTTCTACGAGCAGTACTTC; CDR3aa: CSARQDFYEQYF
j_gene: TRBJ1-1; abundance: -; d_gene: -; v_gene: TRBV11-2; CDR3nt: TGTGCCAGCAGCTTCGAGGGAACAGGGAAGGCCACTGAAGCTTTCTTT; CDR3aa: CASSFEGTGKATEAFF
j_gene: TRBJ2-6; abundance: -; d_gene: -; v_gene: TRBV6-1; CDR3nt: TGTGCCAGCACAGTTAATAGACGGAAGATCTCTGGGGCCAACGTCCGGACTTTC; CDR3aa: CASTVNRRKISGANVRTF
j_gene: TRBJ2-2; abundance: -; d_gene: -; v_gene: TRBV20-1; CDR3nt: TGCAGTGCCCTGTCTTTAAGAGGCACCGGGGAGCTGTTTTTT; CDR3aa: CSALSLRGTGELFF
j_gene: TRBJ2-1; abundance: -; d_gene: TRBD2; v_gene: TRBV15; CDR3nt: TGTGCCACCAGCAGAGTGAGCCGGGGGGTATCTTACAATGAGCAGTTCTTC; CDR3aa: CATSRVSRGVSYNEQFF
j_gene: TRBJ2-7; abundance: -; d_gene: TRBD1; v_gene: TRBV7-2; CDR3nt: TGTGCCAGCAGCTTTAGACAGGGGATGGACGAGCAGTACTTC; CDR3aa: CASSFRQGMDEQYF
j_gene: TRBJ1-6; abundance: -; d_gene: -; v_gene: TRBV6-2/TRBV6-3; CDR3nt: TGTGCCAGCAGTTACTCTGCAGCCGTCTTTTCACCCCTCCACTTT; CDR3aa: CASSYSAAVFSPLHF
j_gene: TRBJ2-7; abundance: once; d_gene: TRBD2; v_gene: TRBV2; CDR3nt: TGTGCCAGCAGTGTAGGGACTAGGGGCTACGAGCAGTACTTC; CDR3aa: CASSVGTRGYEQYF
j_gene: TRBJ1-2; abundance: -; d_gene: TRBD1; v_gene: TRBV6-1; CDR3nt: TGTGCCAGCAGGGCCCCGGGACAGGTCGACTATGGCTACACCTTC; CDR3aa: CASRAPGQVDYGYTF
j_gene: TRBJ2-2; abundance: few; d_gene: TRBD1; v_gene: TRBV4-3; CDR3nt: TGCGCCAGCAGCCAGACGGACAGGGTCCCGACCGGGGAGCTGTTTTTT; CDR3aa: CASSQTDRVPTGELFF
j_gene: TRBJ1-1; abundance: -; d_gene: -; v_gene: TRBV27; CDR3nt: TGTGCCAGCAGTGTCGAGGGGTGGGGGAACACTGAAGCTTTCTTT; CDR3aa: CASSVEGWGNTEAFF
j_gene: TRBJ2-3; abundance: -; d_gene: TRBD2; v_gene: TRBV20-1; CDR3nt: TGCAGTGCTAGTGCGGGAGCAGCTGATACGCAGTATTTT; CDR3aa: CSASAGAADTQYF
j_gene: TRBJ1-2; abundance: -; d_gene: TRBD1; v_gene: TRBV7-2; CDR3nt: TGTGCCAGCAGCTCCGACAGGGAGCATGGCTACACCTTC; CDR3aa: CASSSDREHGYTF
j_gene: TRBJ1-5; abundance: few; d_gene: -; v_gene: TRBV20-1; CDR3nt: TGCAGTGCTATCGGAGGGGTTCAGCCCCAGCATTTT; CDR3aa: CSAIGGVQPQHF
j_gene: TRBJ1-2; abundance: -; d_gene: -; v_gene: TRBV30; CDR3nt: TGTGCCTGGAGCCCGGGTAACTATGGCTACACCTTC; CDR3aa: CAWSPGNYGYTF
j_gene: TRBJ1-4; abundance: -; d_gene: TRBD1; v_gene: TRBV20-1; CDR3nt: TGCAGTGCTATCTTAGACAGGGGCGCAACTAATGAAAAACTGTTTTTT; CDR3aa: CSAILDRGATNEKLFF
j_gene: TRBJ1-2; abundance: -; d_gene: TRBD1; v_gene: TRBV20-1; CDR3nt: TGCAGTGCAACGAGGGGACAGACTAACTATGGCTACACCTTC; CDR3aa: CSATRGQTNYGYTF
j_gene: TRBJ1-2; abundance: -; d_gene: TRBD1; v_gene: TRBV19; CDR3nt: TGTGCCAGTACGCAACAGGGGACCTATGGCTACACCTTC; CDR3aa: CASTQQGTYGYTF
j_gene: TRBJ2-7; abundance: medium-sized; d_gene: TRBD2; v_gene: TRBV20-1; CDR3nt: TGCAGTGCTAGCGGGAGGAGGGACGAGCAGTACTTC; CDR3aa: CSASGRRDEQYF
j_gene: TRBJ2-5; abundance: -; d_gene: TRBD2; v_gene: TRBV6-2/TRBV6-3; CDR3nt: TGTGCCAGCATGGTACCGGGACTAGCGGGAGGCATAGCAGAGACCCAGTACTTC; CDR3aa: CASMVPGLAGGIAETQYF
j_gene: TRBJ2-5; abundance: -; d_gene: -; v_gene: TRBV27; CDR3nt: TGTGCCAGCAGTTTATTTCCGTGGGGCAGTCAGGTAGAGACCCAGTACTTC; CDR3aa: CASSLFPWGSQVETQYF
j_gene: TRBJ1-2; abundance: once; d_gene: TRBD1; v_gene: TRBV19; CDR3nt: TGTGCCACGCGGACAGGGAGCTATGGCTACACCTTC; CDR3aa: CATRTGSYGYTF
j_gene: TRBJ2-1; abundance: -; d_gene: TRBD2; v_gene: TRBV27; CDR3nt: TGTGCCAGCAGTTTTAGCGGGAGCTCCTACAATGAGCAGTTCTTC; CDR3aa: CASSFSGSSYNEQFF
j_gene: TRBJ2-1; abundance: -; d_gene: TRBD2; v_gene: TRBV6-2/TRBV6-3; CDR3nt: TGTGCCAGCAGTTACCCACTAGCGGGAGTCGATAATGAGCAGTTCTTC; CDR3aa: CASSYPLAGVDNEQFF
j_gene: TRBJ2-4; abundance: -; d_gene: -; v_gene: TRBV5-4; CDR3nt: TGTGCCAGCAGCGCCCAGGGAGTAAACATTCAGTACTTC; CDR3aa: CASSAQGVNIQYF